This TCR beta chain was profiled in a study of OX40 agonist ivuxolimab in advanced cancers. Study in general: With a range of 23 to 79, age averaged approximately 60 years, and roughly 80% were male. 40% to 50% of patients had received prior checkpoint inhibitor therapy.

As regards this clone: The antigen remains unidentified.

Data came from immunoSEQ multiplex PCR; TCRdb stores just in-frame clones and leaves some out. This table has about 56,000 clones, approximately 82% appearing once. Study outcomes and limitations: Dosing at 0.1 to 3.0 mg/kg was accompanied by clonal expansion of CD4+ and CD8+ blood T cells by week 6.

Germline V CDR1 and CDR2: MNHNS, SASEGT. V was clipped by 6 bases and J by 0 bases, with 6 bases between them. CDR3 length equals 13 residues. This specimen consisted of CD4+ or CD8+ T cells sorted from blood, obtained in a trial of the OX40 agonist ivuxolimab. The TCR comes from an adult with an advanced solid tumor such as melanoma, head and neck, liver or kidney cancer. The rearrangement links TRBV6-1 to TRBJ1-3; no clear D gene. The CDR3 region is CASRDLSGNTIYF. The CDR3 DNA reads TGTGCCAGCAGGGACCTCTCTGGAAACACCATATATTTT.